The 27 T cell receptor beta chains below come from one sample, sequenced in a study of regulatory T cells in long-lasting Graves disease. Library construction for TCR beta used iRepertoire HTBI primers and Arm-PCR of CDR3 regions. A single record per CDR3 protein comes from TCRdb applying MiXCR to the multiplex PCR reads. In the table there are approximately 290,000 distinct CDR3 sequences, under 25% of which are singletons. Time point of the sample: persistent/refractory GD, antithyroid drugs over 5 years with positive TRAb. Generation of the TCR library employed RNA extracted from PBMCs. Material: peripheral blood mononuclear cells (PBMCs), obtained when the disease was refractory, from a patient treated with antithyroid drugs. The origin of the receptors is a female donor with Graves disease.

This clonotype occurred a few times. This chain uses TRBV27 with TRBJ1-5; 9 bases are shared with TRBD1. Germline V gene data show CDR1 as MNHEY and CDR2 as SMNVEV (reference sequence). The CDR3 is made up of 14 amino acids. V was clipped by 5 bases and J by 5 bases; unmatched bases: 4. The CDR3 here is CASSGTGRDQPQHF. The CDR3, as DNA: TGTGCCAGCAGTGGGACAGGGAGGGATCAGCCCCAGCATTTT.

This clonotype has a count of ten or more. This chain links TRBV19 with TRBJ1-4; 7 bases match TRBD1. Germline lookup yields CDR1 LNHDA and CDR2 SQIVND (reference sequence). The CDR3 is 14 amino acids. The V gene end was trimmed by 8 bases and the J gene end by 8 bases; junction bases not matched to a gene: 11. The CDR3 DNA follows: TGTGCCAGTGGGGGACAGACGGTAATCGAAAAACTGTTTTTT. It codes for CASGGQTVIEKLFF.

This clonotype has just a few counts. This sequence joins TRBV7-2 and TRBJ1-3; unclear D gene. Germline CDR1 is SGHTA and CDR2 is FQGNSA. Deletions cut 7 bases from V and 0 bases from J, with 19 bases between. The CDR3 length is 17 residues. CDR3 amino acids: CASTRPGPPISGNTIYF. As DNA, the CDR3 is TGTGCCAGCACCCGTCCGGGCCCTCCCATCTCTGGAAACACCATATATTTT.

V gene TRBV3-1 combines with J gene TRBJ1-4; 8 bases match TRBD1. The ends lost 4 bases at V and 5 bases at J; junction bases unmatched: 3. The CDR3 covers 14 residues. Germline CDR1 reads LGHDT; CDR2 reads YNNKEL (reference sequence). The CDR3 protein is CASSRRQGNEKLFF. The CDR3 DNA sequence: TGTGCCAGCAGCCGCCGACAGGGGAATGAAAAACTGTTTTTT.

The chain couples TRBV10-3 to TRBJ1-3; D is unresolved. The CDR3 length is 14 residues. From germline, CDR1 is ENHRY and CDR2 SYGVKD. V lost 5 bases to trimming and J lost 2 bases, with 10 bases between them. The CDR3 is CAISKSEAGNTIYF. As DNA, the CDR3 is TGTGCCATCAGTAAAAGCGAGGCTGGAAACACCATATATTTT.

The CDR3 region is CASSEDQGGSVNTEAFF. CDR3 bases: TGTGCCAGCAGTGAAGATCAGGGGGGGAGCGTGAACACTGAAGCTTTCTTT. The rearrangement joins TRBV25-1 to TRBJ1-1, with 7 bases lining up with TRBD1. CDR1 MGHDK and CDR2 SYGVNS come from the germline V gene. With 2 bases clipped from V and 0 bases from J, the junction kept 9 bases outside the gene matches. The length of the CDR3 is 17 residues. Supplemented by reference TRBV25-1 and TRBJ1-1, the full variable domain reads EADIYQTPRYLVIGTGKKITLECSQTMGHDKMYWYQQDPGMELHLIHYSYGVNSTEKGDLSSESTVSRIRTEHFPLTLESARPSHTSQYLCASSEDQGGSVNTEAFFGQGTRLTVV.

This clonotype was seen repeatedly, ten times or more. The chain joins TRBV20-1 to TRBJ2-7, with D perhaps matching TRBD2 (6 bases). Trimming shortened V by 5 bases and J by 0 bases, and 14 bases separated the two germline ends. CDR3 length: 14 residues. Germline CDR1 and CDR2: DFQATT and SNEGSKA (reference sequence). CDR3: CSAETGTFSYEQYF. The CDR3 nucleotides read TGCAGTGCTGAGACCGGGACTTTCTCCTACGAGCAGTACTTC.

As for this clonotype: As the CDR3 is not closed by the conserved phenylalanine or tryptophan, this likely results from a read error. The J gene is TRBJ1-6, the V gene TRBV28, with 9 nucleotides matching TRBD1. The V and J ends lost 7 bases and 3 bases, in that order; junction bases with no gene match: 7. The CDR3 has 16 residues. The germline V gene encodes CDR1 MDHEN and CDR2 SYDVKM. In DNA, the CDR3 is TGTGCCAGCAAAAAACAGGGGGCTATCTATAATTCACCCCTCCACTCT. Protein product: CASKKQGAIYNSPLHS.

The CDR3 bases are TGTGCCAGCAGTTTCGGTCGACTAGCGGGGGTACCGGGGTACAATGAGCAGTTCTTC. Translated: CASSFGRLAGVPGYNEQFF. V is TRBV12-3 or TRBV12-4 and J is TRBJ2-1; 12 bases are shared with TRBD2. The CDR3 spans 19 residues. Germline trimming cut 3 bases from V and 4 bases from J; bases unmatched to any gene: 13.

This clonotype came up once. The chain recombines TRBV12-3 or TRBV12-4 with TRBJ2-1, with TRBD2 as a possible D gene (5 bases). This CDR3 comprises 16 residues. Trimming removed 3 bases from V and 4 bases from J, with 16 bases in between. CDR3 nucleotides: TGTGCCAGCAGTTTTAGTGGGAGCGCCCAGTACAATGAGCAGTTCTTC. Protein sequence: CASSFSGSAQYNEQFF.

This clonotype has a single count. This sequence joins TRBV5-1 and TRBJ2-1; 9 nucleotides agree with TRBD2. V shed 5 bases and J 8 bases; nucleotides not matched to a gene: 14. CDR1 and CDR2 from the germline V gene are SGHRS and YFSETQ. The CDR3 totals 16 residues. CDR3 region: CASSPLAGAGGHEQFF. The DNA of the CDR3 is TGCGCCAGCAGTCCCTTAGCGGGAGCGGGGGGCCATGAGCAGTTCTTC. The variable domain in full, with the rest retrieved from reference TRBV5-1 and TRBJ2-1, is KAGVTQTPRYLIKTRGQQVTLSCSPISGHRSVSWYQQTPGQGLQFLFEYFSETQRNKGNFPGRFSGRQFSNSRSEMNVSTLELGDSALYLCASSPLAGAGGHEQFFGPGTRLTVL.

This clonotype was observed a few times. This rearrangement joins TRBV27 to TRBJ1-1; 8 nucleotides match TRBD1. Germline CDR1 MNHEY, CDR2 SMNVEV (reference sequence). Trimming removed 5 bases from V and 5 bases from J; junction bases left unmatched: 10. The CDR3 is 15 amino acids. CDR3 bases: TGTGCCAGCAGTCCCTCCGGGACAGGAATTACTGAAGCTTTCTTT. Translated: CASSPSGTGITEAFF.

About this clonotype itself: A read error may explain this, as a much larger clone is one base away. This sequence joins TRBV2 and TRBJ2-7; the D is unclear. CDR1 SNHLY and CDR2 FYNNEI come from the germline V gene. The CDR3 spans 13 residues. This chain's CDR3 is CASRPTFSYEQHF. The CDR3, as DNA: TGTGCCAGCAGACCGACATTCTCCTACGAGCAGCACTTC.

The CDR3 spells CRGETQYF. CDR3 DNA: TGCAGGGGAGAGACCCAGTACTTC. The chain links TRBV29-1 to TRBJ2-5; D gene unclear. The CDR3 has 8 amino acids. Germline V gene lookup returns CDR1 SQVTM and CDR2 ANQGSEA.

This chain connects TRBV27 to TRBJ2-6; 9 nucleotides align to TRBD1. V dropped 5 bases and J dropped 1; count of bases not matched to a gene: 6. Per germline, CDR1 MNHEY and CDR2 SMNVEV (reference sequence). This CDR3 contains 17 residues. DNA of the CDR3: TGTGCCAGCAGTACCGGGACAGGGAGATCTGGGGCCAACGTCCTGACTTTC. Translation gives CASSTGTGRSGANVLTF.

CDR3 coding DNA: TGCGCCAGCAGCCAAGGAGGTTCCACCTCTGGAAACACCATATATTTT. The encoded protein is CASSQGGSTSGNTIYF. The V call is TRBV4-1, the J call TRBJ1-3, with D uncertain. Germline CDR1 and CDR2: MGHRA and YSYEKL. The CDR3 has 16 amino acids. The germline V and J ends were trimmed by 1 base and 0 bases, with 10 bases remaining between them.

At least ten counts were recorded for this clonotype. The rearrangement uses TRBV7-2 and TRBJ2-2, with TRBD2 matching 8 bases. Germline trimming cut 6 bases from V and 0 bases from J; bases unmatched to any gene: 3. In germline, CDR1 is SGHTA, CDR2 FQGNSA. The CDR3 covers 15 residues. The CDR3 DNA sequence: TGTGCCAGCAGAAAGACTAGCGCGAACACCGGGGAGCTGTTTTTT. It specifies CASRKTSANTGELFF.

This clonotype was seen many times. V and J are TRBV6-2 or TRBV6-3 and TRBJ1-5, with 7 positions matching TRBD1. Trimming cost V 6 bases and J 2 bases; bases outside gene matches: 7. The germline V gene encodes CDR1 MNHEY and CDR2 SVGEGT. CDR3 length: 15 residues. This chain's CDR3 is CASSGAQGGNQPQHF. CDR3 sequence (DNA): TGTGCCAGCAGCGGGGCGCAGGGGGGCAATCAGCCCCAGCATTTT.

In this sample, this clonotype turned up many times. The chain recombines TRBV12-3 or TRBV12-4 with TRBJ1-5, with TRBD1 matching 8 bases. With 5 bases clipped from V and 7 bases from J, the junction kept 7 bases outside the gene matches. The CDR3 has 14 amino acids. The CDR3 sequence is CASSPQGERQPQHF. The CDR3, as DNA: TGTGCCAGCAGTCCACAGGGGGAACGACAGCCCCAGCATTTT.

As regards this clonotype: A much larger clone differs by one base, so this may be a read error. Since the CDR3 does not end with the conserved phenylalanine or tryptophan, this likely comes from a read error. The CDR3 region is CASTVVWDGEETQYL. Here the CDR3 DNA reads TGTGCCAGCACCGTAGTATGGGACGGAGAAGAGACCCAGTACCTC. V usage is TRBV28 and J usage is TRBJ2-5; D could derive from TRBD1 or TRBD2 (5 bases each). The length of the CDR3 is 15 residues. Germline V gene sequence: CDR1 MDHEN, CDR2 SYDVKM. With 7 bases removed from V and 3 bases from J, the gap between germline ends came to 18 bases.

This clonotype was picked up a small number of times. The chain employs TRBV4-1 and TRBJ1-5; D is uncertain. Trimming removed 0 bases at V and 1 base at J, with 7 bases between. This CDR3 has 15 residues. Germline CDR1 MGHRA, CDR2 YSYEKL. The CDR3, as DNA: TGCGCCAGCAGCCAAGATAGCCGGAGCAATCAGCCCCAGCATTTT. Encoded protein: CASSQDSRSNQPQHF.

This clonotype occurred a few times. This sequence joins TRBV10-2 and TRBJ2-5; TRBD2 agrees at 11 bases. The V and J ends lost 3 bases and 4 bases, in that order; junction bases with no gene match: 4. Germline CDR1 WSHSY, CDR2 SAAADI. The CDR3 is 15 amino acids. The CDR3 sequence is CASSDAGTSGETQYF. CDR3 in DNA: TGCGCCAGCAGTGACGCCGGGACTAGCGGAGAGACCCAGTACTTC.

This clonotype was observed a few times. In nucleotides, the CDR3 is TGTGCCAGCAGCCGGACAGGGGGGAGCAATCAGCCCCAGCATTTT. It specifies CASSRTGGSNQPQHF. This chain connects TRBV6-1 to TRBJ1-5, with 10 bases matching TRBD1. Germline values: CDR1 MNHNS, CDR2 SASEGT. CDR3 length equals 15 residues. V lost 6 bases and J lost 1; bases outside the gene matches: 3.

This clonotype was seen many times. The J gene is TRBJ1-5, the V gene TRBV19; no firm D call. V gave up 1 base and J gave up 0 bases, with 7 bases separating them. This CDR3 contains 15 residues. CDR1 and CDR2 from the germline V gene are LNHDA and SQIVND (reference sequence). The CDR3 is CASSIGKNSNQPQHF. The DNA for the CDR3 is TGTGCCAGTAGTATAGGCAAAAATAGCAATCAGCCCCAGCATTTT.

This clonotype appeared a few times. The chain recombines TRBV7-2 with TRBJ1-6, with 8 bases aligning to TRBD1. Germline assignment: CDR1 SGHTA and CDR2 FQGNSA. The CDR3 loop spans 14 amino acids. The J segment lost 9 bases and the V segment lost 3 bases, leaving 4 bases of the junction unmatched. The CDR3 DNA follows: TGTGCCAGCAGCTTTCCGGACAGGGCTTCACCCCTCCACTTT. Residues: CASSFPDRASPLHF. Filled out from reference TRBV7-2 and TRBJ1-6, the complete variable domain reads GAGVSQSPSNKVTEKGKDVELRCDPISGHTALYWYRQSLGQGLEFLIYFQGNSAPDKSGLPSDRFSAERTGGSVSTLTIQRTQQEDSAVYLCASSFPDRASPLHFGNGTRLTVT.

This clonotype occurred many times. The chain employs TRBV30 and TRBJ1-2; the D is unclear. The CDR3 spans 15 residues. Germline lookup yields CDR1 GTSNPN and CDR2 SVGIG (reference sequence). V lost 2 bases and J 4 bases, leaving 17 bases between the germline ends. Written as DNA, the CDR3 is TGTGCCTGGAGTTCACGGGTAACCTCGGGCTATGGCTACACCTTC. This sequence encodes CAWSSRVTSGYGYTF.

The chain is built from TRBV7-2 and TRBJ2-1; 9 nucleotides agree with TRBD1. The germline CDR1 and CDR2 sequences are SGHTA and FQGNSA. J lost 0 bases, V lost 2 bases, and 2 bases had no gene match. This CDR3 is built from 16 residues. The CDR3 sequence: CASSLPGQGSYNEQFF. DNA for the CDR3: TGTGCCAGCAGCTTACCGGGACAGGGCTCCTACAATGAGCAGTTCTTC.